The T cell receptor beta chain under discussion was sequenced for a study of blood T cell repertoires in COVID-19. Here immunoSEQ multiplex PCR was the method, and the copy in TCRdb shows in-frame clones only, minus some. The table lists 220,000 or so clones, around 91% of them singletons. CDR3 length: 13 residues. Germline CDR1 SEHNR, CDR2 FQNEAQ (reference sequence). V lost 1 base and J 6 bases, leaving 7 bases between the germline ends. The chain employs TRBV7-9 and TRBJ1-5; D gene unclear. The TCR originated in a woman under 30 in a cohort exposed to, infected with or recovered from COVID-19 (not recorded which). The sequencing sample was made of PBMCs or T cells enriched from blood (not recorded which). CDR3 amino acids: CASSLDGSQPQHF. CDR3 bases: TGTGCCAGCAGCTTAGATGGTAGTCAGCCCCAGCATTTT.